The 14 T cell receptor beta chains below were found in one sample sequenced in a study of blood T cells in healthy people across ages. A second about 6 to 11 cycle PCR used barcoded and J-beta primers. TCRdb independently ran MiXCR on the 5' RACE reads; one entry per CDR3 protein. The sample has some 800,000 distinct CDR3 sequences; roughly 44% are singletons. The sequencing input was blood. The receptors were gathered from a man between 60 and 75 years old in good health.

This clonotype appeared a single time. The gene calls are TRBV7-9 and TRBJ2-4; 7 bases are shared with TRBD2. V lost 0 bases and J lost 0; bases outside the gene matches: 5. Germline lookup yields CDR1 SEHNR and CDR2 FQNEAQ (reference sequence). The CDR3 extends over 17 amino acids. Here the CDR3 reads CASSLADERGAKNIQYF. The CDR3 DNA sequence: TGTGCCAGCAGCTTAGCGGACGAGCGGGGAGCCAAAAACATTCAGTACTTC. Together with reference TRBV7-9 and TRBJ2-4, the CDR3 gives the full variable domain: DTGVSQNPRHKITKRGQNVTFRCDPISEHNRLYWYRQTLGQGPEFLTYFQNEAQLEKSRLLSDRFSAERPKGSFSTLEIQRTEQGDSAMYLCASSLADERGAKNIQYFGAGTRLSVL.

The V call is TRBV7-2, the J call TRBJ2-1; 7 bases map to TRBD2. CDR1 SGHTA and CDR2 FQGNSA come from the germline V gene. The junction had 8 bases not matched to a gene; V was cut back by 5 bases and J by 4 bases. The CDR3 covers 15 residues. CDR3 nucleotides: TGTGCCAGCAGCCCAAGCGGGGCTCCGTACAATGAGCAGTTCTTC. Protein sequence: CASSPSGAPYNEQFF.

Worth noting for this clonotype: A single base separates this from a much larger clone, so it may be a read error. CDR3 amino acids: CSVIGGGEETQYF. CDR3 nucleotides: TGCAGCGTTATTGGGGGCGGGGAAGAGACCCAGTACTTC. V usage is TRBV29-1 and J usage is TRBJ2-5; D possibly uses TRBD1 or TRBD2 (6 bases each). V lost 5 bases to trimming and J lost 3 bases, with 13 bases between them. The CDR3 length is 13 residues. Germline CDR1 and CDR2: SQVTM and ANQGSEA.

This clonotype was counted a few times. This chain connects TRBV20-1 to TRBJ2-4, with unresolved D. V was cut by 0 bases and J by 7 bases, with 13 bases left in between. The CDR3 runs to 14 residues. The germline gives CDR1 DFQATT, CDR2 SNEGSKA (reference sequence). DNA of the CDR3: TGCAGTGCTAGAGATCTAACAACTGGGAACATTCAGTACTTC. Residues: CSARDLTTGNIQYF.

This sequence joins TRBV5-4 and TRBJ1-2, with D uncertain. V was clipped by 5 bases and J by 1 base, with 9 bases between them. Germline V gene sequence: CDR1 SGHNT, CDR2 YYREEE (reference sequence). The CDR3 is 13 residues long. The CDR3 nucleotides are TGTGCCAGCAGGGGGAGAAATAACTATGGCTACACCTTC. Translated: CASRGRNNYGYTF.

The chain links TRBV18 to TRBJ2-5; the D gene is possibly TRBD1 (5 bases). From germline, CDR1 is KGHSH and CDR2 LQKENI. The V gene lost 8 bases and the J gene lost 3 bases, with 13 bases spanning the gap. The CDR3 contains 13 residues. This chain's CDR3 is CASSPGIEETQYF. CDR3 bases: TGTGCCAGCAGCCCAGGGATTGAAGAGACCCAGTACTTC. Supplemented by reference TRBV18 and TRBJ2-5, the full variable domain reads NAGVMQNPRHLVRRRGQEARLRCSPMKGHSHVYWYRQLPEEGLKFMVYLQKENIIDESGMPKERFSAEFPKEGPSILRIQQVVRGDSAAYFCASSPGIEETQYFGPGTRLLVL.

The chain recombines TRBV9 with TRBJ2-1, with D tentatively TRBD1 or TRBD2 (5 bases each). The ends were cut back, 0 bases at V and 8 bases at J, with 12 bases in the middle. The CDR3 length is 14 residues. The germline V gene has CDR1 SGDLS and CDR2 YYNGEE. CDR3 in amino acids: CASSVDGTGDEQFF. The CDR3 DNA reads as TGTGCCAGCAGCGTAGATGGGACGGGCGATGAGCAGTTCTTC.

This chain connects TRBV20-1 to TRBJ2-3; tentatively, D is TRBD1 or TRBD2 (5 bases each). Trimming pared 3 bases from V and 1 base from J, leaving 11 bases between. The CDR3 spans 14 residues. Germline values: CDR1 DFQATT, CDR2 SNEGSKA (reference sequence). CDR3 loop: CSASRDQGTDTQYF. DNA for the CDR3: TGCAGTGCTAGCCGGGACCAAGGCACAGATACGCAGTATTTT.

The V call is TRBV7-9, the J call TRBJ2-3, with TRBD2 matching 13 bases. Looked up from germline, CDR1 is SEHNR and CDR2 is FQNEAQ (reference sequence). The CDR3 is made up of 18 amino acids. J lost 0 bases, V lost 5 bases, and 8 bases had no gene match. The CDR3 loop reads CASSPRTSGGPSTDTQYF. Here the CDR3 DNA reads TGTGCCAGCAGCCCACGGACTAGCGGGGGCCCTAGCACAGATACGCAGTATTTT. Full variable domain (outside the CDR3, taken from reference TRBV7-9 and TRBJ2-3): DTGVSQNPRHKITKRGQNVTFRCDPISEHNRLYWYRQTLGQGPEFLTYFQNEAQLEKSRLLSDRFSAERPKGSFSTLEIQRTEQGDSAMYLCASSPRTSGGPSTDTQYFGPGTRLTVL.

V and J are TRBV5-1 and TRBJ2-3; the D is unclear. V was pared by 3 bases and J by 2 bases, with 13 bases between. Germline assignment: CDR1 SGHRS and CDR2 YFSETQ. CDR3 length: 15 amino acids. The CDR3 DNA sequence: TGCGCCAGCAGCTCGGAGTCAGGTATCACAGATACGCAGTATTTT. As protein: CASSSESGITDTQYF.

The chain couples TRBV14 to TRBJ2-3; perhaps TRBD1 as D (5 bases). The V and J ends lost 0 bases and 4 bases respectively, with 14 bases between them. Germline V gives CDR1 SGHDN, CDR2 FVKESK. This CDR3 comprises 16 residues. The CDR3 is CASSQERGRSSDTQYF. The CDR3 nucleotides are TGTGCCAGCAGCCAAGAAAGGGGCAGGTCTTCAGATACGCAGTATTTT. Full variable domain (rest looked up from reference TRBV14 and TRBJ2-3): EAGVTQFPSHSVIEKGQTVTLRCDPISGHDNLYWYRRVMGKEIKFLLHFVKESKQDESGMPNNRFLAERTGGTYSTLKVQPAELEDSGVYFCASSQERGRSSDTQYFGPGTRLTVL.

This clonotype was seen a few times. The chain is built from TRBV12-3 or TRBV12-4 and TRBJ2-2, with 9 bases fitting TRBD2. The CDR3 runs to 14 residues. V was pared by 3 bases and J by 6 bases, with 2 bases of the junction left unmatched. This chain's CDR3 is CASSLAGGPGELFF. In DNA, the CDR3 is TGTGCCAGCAGTTTGGCGGGGGGGCCCGGGGAGCTGTTTTTT.

The chain joins TRBV7-9 to TRBJ2-3; D gene unclear. CDR1 is SEHNR and CDR2 is FQNEAQ in the germline V gene (reference sequence). V gave up 5 bases and J gave up 2 bases, with 14 bases separating them. The CDR3 extends over 15 amino acids. CDR3 coding DNA: TGTGCCAGCAGCGAAGTAGGAGTAGTCACAGATACGCAGTATTTT. Translating it yields CASSEVGVVTDTQYF.

Here the CDR3 DNA reads TGTGCCAGCAGTTTTTCTAGCGGGGGGGCCCGGTTAGAAGATACGCAGTATTTT. Translated, it gives CASSFSSGGARLEDTQYF. J is TRBJ2-3 and V is TRBV12-3 or TRBV12-4; TRBD2 agrees at 12 bases. With 3 bases clipped from V and 5 bases from J, the junction kept 12 bases outside the gene matches. This CDR3 comprises 18 residues.